These 30 T cell receptor beta chains were sequenced from one sample in a study of long-term antiretroviral therapy in people with HIV. With survey level as its setting, the immunoSEQ assay was v3.0. TCRdb's copy holds only in-frame clones and misses some; the assay was immunoSEQ multiplex PCR. This table has around 19,000 clones, 90% appearing once. The input for sequencing was unsorted PBMCs, taken about 4.6 years before starting antiretroviral therapy. These receptors all come from a woman in her 30s with HIV.

The rearrangement links TRBV5-4 to TRBJ1-2; D unresolved. This CDR3 is 14 amino acids long. Trimming cost V 0 bases and J 3 bases, with 9 bases left between them. Germline-derived CDR1 and CDR2 are SGHNT and YYREEE (reference sequence). As DNA, the CDR3 is TGTGCCAGCAGCTTGGAGATGCGTTACTATGGCTACACCTTC. Translation gives CASSLEMRYYGYTF. Together with reference TRBV5-4 and TRBJ1-2, the CDR3 gives the full variable domain: ETGVTQSPTHLIKTRGQQVTLRCSSQSGHNTVSWYQQALGQGPQFIFQYYREEENGRGNFPPRFSGLQFPNYSSELNVNALELDDSALYLCASSLEMRYYGYTFGSGTRLTVV.

The genes are TRBV28 and TRBJ1-5, with 9 bases fitting TRBD1. Germline-derived CDR1 and CDR2 are MDHEN and SYDVKM. This CDR3 contains 15 residues. Losses at the gene ends were 6 bases for V and 7 bases for J; bases not matched to a gene: 10. This chain's CDR3 is CASSAGTGYDQPQHF. CDR3 nucleotide sequence: TGTGCCAGCAGCGCCGGGACAGGGTACGACCAGCCCCAGCATTTT.

The chain is built from TRBV4-1 and TRBJ1-5; TRBD1 might be the D (5 bases). In germline, CDR1 is MGHRA, CDR2 YSYEKL. CDR3 length: 16 amino acids. The ends were cut back, 1 base at V and 2 bases at J, with 12 bases in the middle. The CDR3 DNA reads as TGCGCCAGCAGCCAAGGATGGGGGTTTGGCAATCAGCCCCAGCATTTT. Translating gives CASSQGWGFGNQPQHF.

The V call is TRBV11-2, the J call TRBJ1-6; 12 bases agree with TRBD1. The V gene's germline CDR1 is SGHAT and CDR2 FQNNGV. The CDR3 totals 15 residues. J lost 7 bases, V lost 3 bases, and 1 base had no gene match. CDR3 in DNA: TGTGCCAGCAGCTTCGGGACAGGGGGCAATTCACCCCTCCACTTT. It encodes CASSFGTGGNSPLHF. Full variable domain (outside the CDR3, taken from reference TRBV11-2 and TRBJ1-6): EAGVAQSPRYKIIEKRQSVAFWCNPISGHATLYWYQQILGQGPKLLIQFQNNGVVDDSQLPKDRFSAERLKGVDSTLKIQPAKLEDSAVYLCASSFGTGGNSPLHFGNGTRLTVT.

This chain links TRBV18 with TRBJ1-2; D is possibly TRBD1 (5 bases). The CDR3 spans 15 residues. The germline V gene encodes CDR1 KGHSH and CDR2 LQKENI. The ends were cut back, 3 bases at V and 4 bases at J, with 15 bases in the middle. The CDR3 DNA sequence: TGTGCCAGCTCACCGCCCCCGACAGAGAGCTATGGCTACACCTTC. This encodes CASSPPPTESYGYTF. The full variable domain, rest sourced from reference TRBV18 and TRBJ1-2, is NAGVMQNPRHLVRRRGQEARLRCSPMKGHSHVYWYRQLPEEGLKFMVYLQKENIIDESGMPKERFSAEFPKEGPSILRIQQVVRGDSAAYFCASSPPPTESYGYTFGSGTRLTVV.

This rearrangement joins TRBV28 to TRBJ1-3, with D tentatively TRBD1 (5 bases). With 3 bases removed from V and 0 bases from J, the gap between germline ends came to 6 bases. The CDR3 consists of 14 residues. The germline V gene has CDR1 MDHEN and CDR2 SYDVKM. This CDR3 is CASSFQGSGNTIYF. In DNA form, the CDR3 reads TGTGCCAGCAGTTTTCAGGGCTCTGGAAACACCATATATTTT.

The chain couples TRBV4-3 to TRBJ2-1; 9 nucleotides agree with TRBD2. After removal of 3 bases from V and 8 bases from J, the junction contained 2 bases not matched to a gene. The germline gives CDR1 LGHNA, CDR2 YSLEER. The CDR3 extends over 13 amino acids. The CDR3 nucleotides read TGCGCCAGCAGCCAGGGACTAGCAGATGAGCAGTTCTTC. Protein: CASSQGLADEQFF.

The V call is TRBV19, the J call TRBJ1-4, with TRBD1 matching 12 bases. With 4 bases clipped from V and 14 bases from J, the junction kept 8 bases outside the gene matches. The CDR3 length is 14 residues. CDR1 and CDR2 (germline): LNHDA, SQIVND (reference sequence). The CDR3 sequence is CASSRGQGASLLFF. CDR3 bases: TGTGCCAGTAGTAGGGGACAGGGGGCAAGTTTGCTGTTTTTT. The full variable domain, with the rest looked up from reference TRBV19 and TRBJ1-4, is DGGITQSPKYLFRKEGQNVTLSCEQNLNHDAMYWYRQDPGQGLRLIYYSQIVNDFQKGDIAEGYSVSREKKESFPLTVTSAQKNPTAFYLCASSRGQGASLLFFGSGTQLSVL.

The sample holds one count of this clone. The rearrangement uses TRBV19 and TRBJ1-4; 8 bases agree with TRBD1. The CDR3 totals 17 residues. The V gene's germline CDR1 is LNHDA and CDR2 SQIVND (reference sequence). V gave up 5 bases and J gave up 1 base; unmatched junction bases: 9. Here the CDR3 DNA reads TGTGCCAGTAGTGCCCCGCGTGACAGGGGAACTAATGAAAAACTGTTTTTT. Protein product: CASSAPRDRGTNEKLFF.

This chain connects TRBV7-9 to TRBJ2-1, with D unclear. The germline V and J ends were trimmed by 1 base and 8 bases, with 24 bases remaining between them. The CDR3 is made up of 18 amino acids. Germline values: CDR1 SEHNR, CDR2 FQNEAQ (reference sequence). This CDR3 reads CASSLGYLSFKPVDEQFF. Written as DNA, the CDR3 is TGTGCCAGCAGCTTAGGTTATCTGAGCTTCAAACCGGTCGATGAGCAGTTCTTC.

This CDR3 is CASSPGTGGFEKLFF. DNA of the CDR3: TGTGCCAGCAGCCCAGGGACAGGGGGATTCGAAAAACTGTTTTTT. V is TRBV7-9 and J is TRBJ1-4; 11 nucleotides line up with TRBD1. The CDR3 consists of 15 residues. After removal of 5 bases from V and 8 bases from J, the junction contained 7 bases not matched to a gene. The germline gives CDR1 SEHNR, CDR2 FQNEAQ (reference sequence).

This clone was detected only once. This rearrangement joins TRBV28 to TRBJ1-2; no definite D call. Per germline, CDR1 MDHEN and CDR2 SYDVKM. The CDR3 sequence is 11 residues long. Trimming shortened V by 6 bases and J by 5 bases, and 7 bases separated the two germline ends. The CDR3 DNA is TGTGCCAGCAGCCCCCAATATGGCTACACCTTC. This sequence encodes CASSPQYGYTF.

V gene TRBV2 combines with J gene TRBJ2-1; 10 positions match TRBD2. Germline loops: CDR1 SNHLY, CDR2 FYNNEI. The CDR3 sequence is 16 residues long. The J segment lost 13 bases and the V segment lost 4 bases, leaving 16 bases of the junction unmatched. Here the CDR3 reads CASSAGKAAGGPIQFF. The CDR3 DNA follows: TGTGCCAGCAGTGCAGGGAAGGCAGCGGGGGGGCCTATCCAGTTCTTC.

The chain has TRBV27 and TRBJ1-5; D remains unclear. Trimming took off 5 bases at V and 5 bases at J, with 7 bases between the two ends. This CDR3 contains 12 residues. Germline V gene data show CDR1 as MNHEY and CDR2 as SMNVEV (reference sequence). The CDR3 loop is CASSPHDQPQHF. DNA for the CDR3: TGTGCCAGCAGTCCTCACGATCAGCCCCAGCATTTT.

The chain's CDR3 is CASSLDGTGINYGYTF. In DNA, the CDR3 is TGCGCCAGCAGCTTGGATGGGACAGGGATCAACTATGGCTACACCTTC. J is TRBJ1-2 and V is TRBV5-1; 9 nucleotides agree with TRBD1. The CDR3 has 16 residues. The V gene's germline CDR1 is SGHRS and CDR2 YFSETQ. Losses at the gene ends were 0 bases for V and 2 bases for J; bases not matched to a gene: 5.

The chain uses TRBV11-2 and TRBJ2-1; 7 nucleotides line up with TRBD1. Germline V gene lookup returns CDR1 SGHAT and CDR2 FQNNGV. Trimming removed 3 bases from V and 3 bases from J; junction bases left unmatched: 2. The CDR3 covers 14 residues. The CDR3 is CASSLGQSYNEQFF. Here the CDR3 DNA reads TGTGCCAGCAGCTTGGGACAGAGCTACAATGAGCAGTTCTTC. The full variable domain, rest sourced from reference TRBV11-2 and TRBJ2-1, is EAGVAQSPRYKIIEKRQSVAFWCNPISGHATLYWYQQILGQGPKLLIQFQNNGVVDDSQLPKDRFSAERLKGVDSTLKIQPAKLEDSAVYLCASSLGQSYNEQFFGPGTRLTVL.

The chain combines TRBV30 with TRBJ2-4; 16 nucleotides match TRBD2. Germline V CDR1 and CDR2: GTSNPN, SVGIG (reference sequence). V gave up 5 bases and J gave up 9 bases; unmatched junction bases: 10. The CDR3 contains 16 residues. The CDR3 DNA reads as TGTGCCTGGGACCGAGGGACTAGCGGGGGGGCCGGCATTCAGTACTTC. Translated, it gives CAWDRGTSGGAGIQYF.

The chain uses TRBV11-2 and TRBJ2-5; 9 nucleotides line up with TRBD1. Germline V CDR1 and CDR2: SGHAT, FQNNGV. J lost 5 bases, V lost 5 bases, and 6 bases had no gene match. The CDR3 extends over 14 amino acids. CDR3 amino acids: CASSITGGAETQYF. In nucleotides, the CDR3 is TGTGCCAGCAGCATAACAGGGGGCGCGGAGACCCAGTACTTC.

The chain is built from TRBV27 and TRBJ2-1; tentative D call: TRBD1 (5 bases). The CDR3 is 15 residues long. Per the germline V gene, CDR1 is MNHEY and CDR2 is SMNVEV (reference sequence). V lost 2 bases and J 6 bases, leaving 14 bases between the germline ends. CDR3 sequence (DNA): TGTGCCAGCAGTTTAAGGGGCAGGGTGGGCAATGAGCAGTTCTTC. Its protein product is CASSLRGRVGNEQFF.

The chain employs TRBV4-3 and TRBJ2-7, with TRBD2 identical over 14 bases. Germline V gene lookup returns CDR1 LGHNA and CDR2 YSLEER. This CDR3 spans 15 amino acids. With V trimmed by 4 bases and J by 3 bases, 2 bases remained unmatched. The CDR3, as DNA: TGCGCCAGCAGCCCCGGACTAGCGGGGGGCTACGAGCAGTACTTC. Its protein product is CASSPGLAGGYEQYF.

The genes are TRBV5-1 and TRBJ2-7, with D uncertain. Per the germline V gene, CDR1 is SGHRS and CDR2 is YFSETQ. The ends were cut back, 0 bases at V and 0 bases at J, with 7 bases in the middle. CDR3 size: 14 residues. CDR3 residues: CASSLEASSYEQYF. The CDR3 nucleotides are TGCGCCAGCAGCTTGGAGGCGAGCTCCTACGAGCAGTACTTC.

The CDR3 DNA reads as TGTGCCAGCAGTTTCGGTCAAGACTATGGCTACACCTTC. Translation: CASSFGQDYGYTF. The J gene is TRBJ1-2, the V gene TRBV27; D unresolved. Germline V CDR1 and CDR2: MNHEY, SMNVEV (reference sequence). Trimming stripped 3 bases from V and 3 bases from J, with 8 bases between. The CDR3 covers 13 residues.

This clone was detected once. The chain is built from TRBV5-1 and TRBJ2-1; D call uncertain. The CDR3 spans 13 residues. Trimming cost V 0 bases and J 10 bases, with 11 bases left between them. In germline, CDR1 is SGHRS, CDR2 YFSETQ. The CDR3 nucleotides are TGCGCCAGCAGCTTGGCACCTGAATTGGAGCAGTTCTTC. Translated: CASSLAPELEQFF.

This clone was detected a few times. The V gene is TRBV18, the J gene TRBJ1-2, with D tentatively TRBD1 (6 bases). The germline V gene encodes CDR1 KGHSH and CDR2 LQKENI. The CDR3 totals 14 residues. The V end lost 4 bases, the J end lost 4 bases, and 13 bases lay between the germline ends. The CDR3 is CASSRDNSFYGYTF. The CDR3 bases are TGTGCCAGCTCACGGGACAACTCTTTCTATGGCTACACCTTC.

The chain is built from TRBV4-3 and TRBJ2-1, with TRBD2 identical over 9 bases. V lost 1 base, J lost 6 bases, and 4 bases stayed unmatched. The CDR3 runs to 15 residues. Germline CDR1 reads LGHNA; CDR2 reads YSLEER. The CDR3 reads CASSQGSSGANEQFF. CDR3 nucleotide sequence: TGCGCCAGCAGCCAAGGATCTAGCGGGGCCAATGAGCAGTTCTTC.

V is TRBV7-3 and J is TRBJ1-2; D is unresolved. V was pared by 2 bases and J by 4 bases, with 11 bases between. Per germline, CDR1 SGHTA and CDR2 FQGTGA. The CDR3 loop spans 14 amino acids. Written as DNA, the CDR3 is TGTGCCAGCAGCTTAGGTGGGCGGCTCTATGGCTACACCTTC. Translating it yields CASSLGGRLYGYTF.

The chain links TRBV2 to TRBJ2-3, with D hard to call. CDR1 SNHLY and CDR2 FYNNEI come from the germline V gene. This CDR3 has 12 amino acids. V shed 2 bases and J shed 6 bases, with 6 bases lying between them. Here the CDR3 reads CASSEMVDTQYF. The CDR3, as DNA: TGTGCCAGCAGTGAAATGGTGGATACGCAGTATTTT. The full variable domain, in which reference TRBV2 and TRBJ2-3 provide the parts outside the CDR3, is EPEVTQTPSHQVTQMGQEVILRCVPISNHLYFYWYRQILGQKVEFLVSFYNNEISEKSEIFDDQFSVERPDGSNFTLKIRSTKLEDSAMYFCASSEMVDTQYFGPGTRLTVL.

The rearrangement joins TRBV7-9 to TRBJ2-7, with a possible D match to TRBD1 (6 bases). The ends were cut back, 5 bases at V and 0 bases at J, with 14 bases in the middle. The CDR3 spans 15 residues. Germline V gives CDR1 SEHNR, CDR2 FQNEAQ (reference sequence). CDR3: CASSPPRDTSYEQYF. The DNA of the CDR3 is TGTGCCAGCAGCCCACCCCGGGACACCTCCTACGAGCAGTACTTC.

This clone was observed a single time. The rearrangement joins TRBV6-6 to TRBJ1-2, with D maybe TRBD1 (5 bases). V lost 6 bases and J 3 bases, leaving 8 bases between the germline ends. This CDR3 is 12 amino acids long. CDR1 is MNHNY, CDR2 SVGAGI, per germline (reference sequence). CDR3 bases: TGTGCCAGCAGCGGAGGGGACTATGGCTACACCTTC. This encodes CASSGGDYGYTF.

This chain connects TRBV5-1 to TRBJ1-1, with TRBD1 as a possible D gene (6 bases). Germline values: CDR1 SGHRS, CDR2 YFSETQ. V was pared by 3 bases and J by 9 bases, with 12 bases between. The CDR3 extends over 12 amino acids. The CDR3 sequence: CASSSQGGKAFF. The CDR3 DNA follows: TGCGCCAGCAGCTCACAGGGAGGGAAAGCTTTCTTT.